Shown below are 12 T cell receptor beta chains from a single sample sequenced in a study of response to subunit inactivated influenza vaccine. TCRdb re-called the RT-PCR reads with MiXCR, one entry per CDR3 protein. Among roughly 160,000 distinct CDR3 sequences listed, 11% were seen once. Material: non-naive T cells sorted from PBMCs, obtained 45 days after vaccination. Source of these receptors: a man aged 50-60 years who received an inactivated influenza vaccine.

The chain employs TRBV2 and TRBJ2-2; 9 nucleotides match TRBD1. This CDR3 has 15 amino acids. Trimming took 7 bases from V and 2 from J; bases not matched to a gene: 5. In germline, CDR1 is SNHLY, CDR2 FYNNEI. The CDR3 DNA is TGTGCCAGCAATCCGGGACAGGGCAACACCGGGGAGCTGTTTTTT. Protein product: CASNPGQGNTGELFF.

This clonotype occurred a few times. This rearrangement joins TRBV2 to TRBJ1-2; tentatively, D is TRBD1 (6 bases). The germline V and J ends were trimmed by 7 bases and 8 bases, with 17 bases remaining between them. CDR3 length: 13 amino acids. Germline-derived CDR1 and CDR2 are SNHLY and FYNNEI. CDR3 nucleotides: TGTGCCAGCAAGGGGGGGGGGATTGGCGGCTACACCTTC. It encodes CASKGGGIGGYTF.

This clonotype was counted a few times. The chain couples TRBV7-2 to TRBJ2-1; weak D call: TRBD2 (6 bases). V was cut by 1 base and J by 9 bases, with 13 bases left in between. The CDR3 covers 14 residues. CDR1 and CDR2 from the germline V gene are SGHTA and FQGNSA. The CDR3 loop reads CASSLGGWGGEQFF. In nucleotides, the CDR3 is TGTGCCAGCAGCTTAGGGGGTTGGGGAGGTGAGCAGTTCTTC. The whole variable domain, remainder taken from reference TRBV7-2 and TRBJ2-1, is GAGVSQSPSNKVTEKGKDVELRCDPISGHTALYWYRQSLGQGLEFLIYFQGNSAPDKSGLPSDRFSAERTGGSVSTLTIQRTQQEDSAVYLCASSLGGWGGEQFFGPGTRLTVL.

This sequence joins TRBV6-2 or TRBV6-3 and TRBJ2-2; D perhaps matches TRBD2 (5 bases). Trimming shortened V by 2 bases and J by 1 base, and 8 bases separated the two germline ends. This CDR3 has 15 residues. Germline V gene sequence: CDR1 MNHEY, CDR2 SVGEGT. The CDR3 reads CASSYVRENTGELFF. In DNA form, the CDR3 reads TGTGCCAGCAGTTACGTCCGGGAGAACACCGGGGAGCTGTTTTTT.

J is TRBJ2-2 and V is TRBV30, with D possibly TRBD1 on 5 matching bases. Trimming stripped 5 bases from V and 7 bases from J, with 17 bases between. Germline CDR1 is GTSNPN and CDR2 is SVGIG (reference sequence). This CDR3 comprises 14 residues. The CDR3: CAWGRIQGVGELFF. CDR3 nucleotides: TGTGCCTGGGGACGTATCCAAGGGGTCGGGGAGCTGTTTTTT.

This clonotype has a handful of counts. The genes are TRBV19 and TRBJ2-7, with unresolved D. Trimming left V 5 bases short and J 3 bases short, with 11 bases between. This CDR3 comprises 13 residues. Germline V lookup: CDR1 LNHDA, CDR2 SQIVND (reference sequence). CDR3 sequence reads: CASSSVSNYEQYF. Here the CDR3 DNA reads TGTGCCAGTAGTTCAGTCAGTAACTACGAGCAGTACTTC.

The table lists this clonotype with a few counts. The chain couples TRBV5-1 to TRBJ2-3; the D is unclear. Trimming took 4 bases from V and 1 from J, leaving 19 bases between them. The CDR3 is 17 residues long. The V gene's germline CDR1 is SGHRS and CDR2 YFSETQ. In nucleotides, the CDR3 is TGCGCCAGCAGCGCGGAGCCCCAAGGGTTCGGCACAGATACGCAGTATTTT. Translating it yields CASSAEPQGFGTDTQYF. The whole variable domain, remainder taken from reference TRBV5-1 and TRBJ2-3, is KAGVTQTPRYLIKTRGQQVTLSCSPISGHRSVSWYQQTPGQGLQFLFEYFSETQRNKGNFPGRFSGRQFSNSRSEMNVSTLELGDSALYLCASSAEPQGFGTDTQYFGPGTRLTVL.

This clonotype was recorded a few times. The DNA of the CDR3 is TGCAGCGTTGATGGAGGCCAGACCCAGTACTTC. It encodes CSVDGGQTQYF. The gene calls are TRBV29-1 and TRBJ2-5; D is perhaps TRBD2 (5 bases). V lost 3 bases to trimming and J lost 6 bases, with 8 bases between them. Germline V gives CDR1 SQVTM, CDR2 ANQGSEA. This CDR3 comprises 11 residues. Full variable domain (missing parts from reference TRBV29-1 and TRBJ2-5): SAVISQKPSRDICQRGTSLTIQCQVDSQVTMMFWYRQQPGQSLTLIATANQGSEATYESGFVIDKFPISRPNLTFSTLTVSNMSPEDSSIYLCSVDGGQTQYFGPGTRLLVL.

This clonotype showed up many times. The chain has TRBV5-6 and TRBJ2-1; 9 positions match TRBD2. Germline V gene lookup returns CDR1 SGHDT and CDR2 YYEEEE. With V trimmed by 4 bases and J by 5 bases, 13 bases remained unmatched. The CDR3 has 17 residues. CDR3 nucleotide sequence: TGTGCCAGCAGCCCCACACCCTTCGCGGGAGGGGACAATGAGCAGTTCTTC. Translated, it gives CASSPTPFAGGDNEQFF.

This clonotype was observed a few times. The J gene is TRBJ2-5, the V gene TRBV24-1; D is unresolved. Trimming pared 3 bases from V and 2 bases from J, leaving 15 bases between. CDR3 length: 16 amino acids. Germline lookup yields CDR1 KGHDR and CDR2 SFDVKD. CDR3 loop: CATSDPTRPDQETQYF. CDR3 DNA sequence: TGTGCCACCAGTGATCCTACAAGGCCGGATCAAGAGACCCAGTACTTC.

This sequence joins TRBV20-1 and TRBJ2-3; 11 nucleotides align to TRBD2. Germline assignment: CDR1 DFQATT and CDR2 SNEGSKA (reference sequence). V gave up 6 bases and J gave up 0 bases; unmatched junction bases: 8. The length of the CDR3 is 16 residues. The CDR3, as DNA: TGCAGTGCAGAACTAAGACTAGCGGGGAGCACAGATACGCAGTATTTT. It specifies CSAELRLAGSTDTQYF.

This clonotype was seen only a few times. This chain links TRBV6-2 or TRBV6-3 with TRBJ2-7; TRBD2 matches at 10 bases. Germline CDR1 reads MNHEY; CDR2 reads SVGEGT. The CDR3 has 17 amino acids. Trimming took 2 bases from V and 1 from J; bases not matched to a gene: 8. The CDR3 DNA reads TGTGCCAGCAGTTACCCCTCGACTAGCGGGTATTCCTACGAGCAGTACTTC. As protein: CASSYPSTSGYSYEQYF.